This T cell receptor (beta chain) emerged from a study of cytomegalovirus exposure and HLA in healthy donors. Study-wide results and caveats: Later, an analysis found that common viral pathogens appeared to be linked with several of the most significant clusters.

On this clone: Its antigen is not identified.

In germline, CDR1 is SGHVS, CDR2 FNYEAQ. The V segment lost 5 bases and the J segment 0 bases; nucleotides outside the gene matches: 9. The CDR3 totals 16 residues. The PCR ran on 60 Vbeta and 13 Jbeta primers. The protocol was immunoSEQ multiplex PCR, while the TCRdb copy is restricted to in-frame clones and leaves out a portion. The sample shows 100,000 to 120,000 clones, around 76% of them seen only once. Sequencing was done on a sample of PBMCs. The gene calls are TRBV7-6 and TRBJ2-7, with 8 nucleotides matching TRBD1. This clonotype was sampled from a man aged 35 to 55 in good health and CMV-seropositive. The CDR3: CASSNGQGLSSYEQYF. The CDR3 nucleotides read TGTGCCAGCAGCAATGGACAGGGCCTCAGCTCCTACGAGCAGTACTTC.